The 21 T cell receptor beta chains in this list originate from one sample, sequenced in a study of T cell clonality in common variable immunodeficiency (dated by TCRdb to the mid-2010s). The library was prepared using the immunoSEQ multiplex PCR assay. TCRdb took this table from immuneACCESS and kept in-frame rearrangements with V and J called. Such tables lack part of the clones; where checked against another copy, unresolved V genes explain under half of the gap, and the rest is unexplained. This sample was tabulated with 30,000 to 40,000 clones, among which there are no singletons. About 3.8% of the sample lies in the top ten. The sample taken for sequencing was peripheral blood mononuclear cells. These receptors all come from a person aged 18-70 years in good health.

This clone has a handful of counts. Being one base from a much bigger clone, this may be a read error. The CDR3 goes on 3 residues after the read ends, and that part is filled in from the germline J gene. V is TRBV18 and J is TRBJ2-7, with 9 bases that match TRBD2. Germline assignment: CDR1 KGHSH and CDR2 LQKENI. This CDR3 is built from 15 residues. The V gene end was trimmed by 2 bases and the J gene end by 4 bases; junction bases not matched to a gene: 6. The CDR3: CASSPGLAGAYEQYF. The covered CDR3 bases are TGTGCCAGCTCACCAGGGTTAGCGGGAGCGTACGAG.

This clone was seen many times. Read data end 3 residues before the CDR3 end; the end is taken from the germline J gene. J is TRBJ2-2 and V is TRBV5-4; D is perhaps TRBD2 (6 bases). Germline CDR1 reads SGHNT; CDR2 reads YYREEE (reference sequence). The CDR3 is 15 residues long. V was cut by 6 bases and J by 6 bases, with 18 bases left in between. The chain's CDR3 is CASKLGGAQAGELFF. The sequenced CDR3 bases are TGTGCCAGCAAGCTTGGAGGGGCGCAAGCCGGGGAG.

This clone was recorded at least ten times. The read terminates 3 residues before the CDR3 end, so the remaining end is supplied by the germline J gene. V usage is TRBV30 and J usage is TRBJ1-1; no clear D. Trimming stripped 3 bases from V and 2 bases from J, with 13 bases between. The V gene's germline CDR1 is GTSNPN and CDR2 SVGIG (reference sequence). The CDR3 sequence is 14 residues long. The CDR3 loop reads CAWSSAGVNTEAFF. The covered CDR3 bases are TGTGCCTGGAGCTCAGCGGGAGTTAACACTGAA.

This clone has just a few counts. From the germline J gene comes the end of the CDR3, since the read stops 3 residues before it. The chain uses TRBV2 and TRBJ2-7; no definite D call. Trimming left V 5 bases short and J 4 bases short, with 6 bases between. Per the germline V gene, CDR1 is SNHLY and CDR2 is FYNNEI. The CDR3 sequence is 11 residues long. The CDR3 bases that were read are TGTGCCAGCAGTACACAGTACGAG. It is translated as CASSTQYE. In full, the CDR3 is CASSTQYEQYF.

This clone occurred many times. The read terminates 3 residues before the CDR3 end, so the remaining end is supplied by the germline J gene. The chain couples TRBV12-3 or TRBV12-4 to TRBJ1-2; D gene unclear. This CDR3 is 14 amino acids long. The V end was cut by 4 bases, the J end by 4 bases, with 13 bases between. The CDR3 sequence is CASSSHPTRYGYTF. The covered CDR3 bases are TGTGCCAGCAGTTCTCACCCAACACGCTATGGC.

This clone was counted ten times or more. Here the CDR3 reads CSAPRRGFETQYF. The sequenced CDR3 bases are TGCAGTGCACCCAGGAGGGGCTTTGAGACC. This chain links TRBV20-1 with TRBJ2-5, with TRBD2 as a possible D gene (6 bases). The read gets to within 3 residues of the CDR3 end, and the germline J gene fills in the rest. This CDR3 has 13 amino acids. V was pared by 6 bases and J by 5 bases, with 16 bases between. Germline values: CDR1 DFQATT, CDR2 SNEGSKA (reference sequence).

This clone has ten or more counts. From the germline J gene comes the end of the CDR3, since the read stops 3 residues before it. The chain uses TRBV11-2 and TRBJ2-5; 7 nucleotides agree with TRBD2. This CDR3 has 15 residues. Trimming removed 5 bases from V and 7 bases from J; junction bases left unmatched: 13. Germline V gene data show CDR1 as SGHAT and CDR2 as FQNNGV. The CDR3 bases that were read are TGTGCCAGCAGCGCCATACTCGGGACTACTGCGACC. Protein: CASSAILGTTAT. The CDR3 in its entirety is CASSAILGTTATQYF.

This clone was counted many times. The read ends 3 residues before the CDR3 terminus; that terminus is restored from the germline J gene. This chain joins TRBV11-2 and TRBJ2-1; D is unresolved. Germline V gives CDR1 SGHAT, CDR2 FQNNGV. The CDR3 consists of 15 residues. V lost 5 bases, J lost 6 bases, and 17 bases lay in between. The CDR3 reads CASSSDSSAANEQFF. The sequenced CDR3 bases are TGTGCCAGCAGCAGTGACTCCAGCGCAGCCAATGAG.

This clone was seen at least ten times. The read terminates 3 residues ahead of where the CDR3 ends, so the germline J gene completes it. The rearrangement joins TRBV20-1 to TRBJ2-5; 7 bases map to TRBD1. Germline CDR1 is DFQATT and CDR2 is SNEGSKA (reference sequence). The CDR3 has 13 amino acids. V was clipped by 6 bases and J by 5 bases; unmatched bases: 9. CDR3 amino acids: CSARQGNGETQYF. The sequenced CDR3 bases are TGCAGTGCACGACAGGGTAATGGGGAGACC.

On this clone: The read terminates 3 residues ahead of where the CDR3 ends, so the germline J gene completes it. The V call is TRBV6-1, the J call TRBJ1-2; possible D gene TRBD1, 6 bases. The CDR3 contains 16 residues. The germline gives CDR1 MNHNS, CDR2 SASEGT. The CDR3 protein is CASSEWRGLAKNIYTF. CDR3 DNA (partial): TGTGCCAGCAGTGAATGGCGGGGGCTAGCCAAAAACATC.

This clone was seen repeatedly, ten times or more. The missing CDR3 end, 3 residues past where the read stops, is filled in from the germline J gene. The chain links TRBV20-1 to TRBJ2-1, with 9 positions matching TRBD2. Trimming cost V 6 bases and J 0 bases; bases outside gene matches: 6. The CDR3 has 15 amino acids. In germline, CDR1 is DFQATT, CDR2 SNEGSKA (reference sequence). The CDR3 protein is CSARSSGTSYNEQFF. CDR3 DNA (partial): TGCAGTGCCAGATCTAGCGGGACCTCCTACAATGAG.

This clone was detected many times. CDR3 DNA, as far as it was read: TGTGCCAGCAGCTTCTCGGGTAGCGCTAAAGAGACC. This sequence encodes CASSFSGSAKET. The CDR3 reads in full as CASSFSGSAKETQYF. The chain combines TRBV7-6 with TRBJ2-5; D possibly corresponds to TRBD2 (5 bases). Sequencing ends 3 residues short of the CDR3 end; the germline J gene provides the rest. CDR3 length equals 15 residues. Trimming took 3 bases from V and 3 from J, leaving 14 bases between them. Germline V gene sequence: CDR1 SGHVS, CDR2 FNYEAQ. The variable domain in full, with the rest retrieved from reference TRBV7-6 and TRBJ2-5, is GAGVSQSPRYKVTKRGQDVALRCDPISGHVSLYWYRQALGQGPEFLTYFNYEAQQDKSGLPNDRFSAERPEGSISTLTIQRTEQRDSAMYRCASSFSGSAKETQYFGPGTRLLVL.

This clone was detected many times. Read sequence stops 3 residues before the CDR3 end, and the germline J gene provides the missing end. The genes are TRBV6-1 and TRBJ1-6, with 7 bases matching TRBD1. V lost 3 bases, J lost 7 bases, and 0 bases stayed unmatched. CDR3 size: 13 residues. Germline CDR1 reads MNHNS; CDR2 reads SASEGT. The sequenced part of the CDR3 DNA is TGTGCCAGCAGTGAGGGACAGAATTCACCC. This sequence encodes CASSEGQNSP. The entire CDR3 protein reads CASSEGQNSPLHF.

This clone was recorded at least ten times. The DNA read from the CDR3 is TGCAGTGCTAGAGAACGACTAGCCGCCGAG. Its protein product is CSARERLAAE. The whole CDR3 sequence reads CSARERLAAEQYF. This chain links TRBV20-1 with TRBJ2-7; 7 bases match TRBD2. With the read ending 3 residues before the CDR3 end, the germline J gene is used to fill in that end. V lost 0 bases to trimming and J lost 6 bases; unmatched junction nucleotides: 5. There are 13 residues in the CDR3. Germline values: CDR1 DFQATT, CDR2 SNEGSKA (reference sequence).

Ten or more counts support this clone. The sequenced fragment ends 3 residues before the CDR3 boundary, so the rest is inferred from the germline J gene. The chain is built from TRBV20-1 and TRBJ1-1, with 8 bases lining up with TRBD1. J gave up 4 bases and V 4 bases, and 8 bases lay outside the gene matches. The CDR3 runs to 14 residues. Germline values: CDR1 DFQATT, CDR2 SNEGSKA (reference sequence). CDR3 DNA, as far as it was read: TGCAGTGCTAAAGCCCCGCAGGGGGCCACTGAA. Its protein product is CSAKAPQGATE. The CDR3 as a whole reads CSAKAPQGATEAFF.

CDR3 DNA, as far as it was read: TGTGCCAGCAGCTTCGGGACAGGGGGCTCCTACGAC. Translating it yields CASSFGTGGSYD. The full CDR3 protein is CASSFGTGGSYDYTF. The rearrangement uses TRBV7-9 and TRBJ1-2, with 12 bases lining up with TRBD1. The CDR3 end falls 3 residues outside the read, so it is completed with the germline J gene. The CDR3 runs 15 residues. Looked up from germline, CDR1 is SEHNR and CDR2 is FQNEAQ (reference sequence).

This clone was picked up a small number of times. Given a much more abundant clone one base away, this may be a read error. The CDR3 goes on 3 residues after the read ends, and that part is filled in from the germline J gene. The V call is TRBV19, the J call TRBJ1-4; TRBD1 matches at 8 bases. Germline loops: CDR1 LNHDA, CDR2 SQIVND (reference sequence). The length of the CDR3 is 18 residues. CDR3 protein: CASSPSGTGNSGANVLFF. The part of the CDR3 DNA that was read is TGTGCCAGTAGTCCCTCCGGGACAGGTAACTCTGGGGCCAACGTA.

This clone was seen many times. The CDR3 is cut off 3 residues early in the read; its end comes from the germline J gene. The J gene is TRBJ2-7, the V gene TRBV5-1, with 7 bases lining up with TRBD2. CDR1 is SGHRS and CDR2 is YFSETQ in the germline V gene. Trimming at V came to 2 bases and at J to 0 bases, leaving 8 bases not matched to a gene. The CDR3 covers 16 residues. Partial CDR3 DNA: TGCGCCAGCAGCTTTAGGAGCGGGACGAGCTCCTACGAG. Protein sequence: CASSFRSGTSSYE. The whole CDR3 reads CASSFRSGTSSYEQYF.

This clone was picked up many times. The read terminates 3 residues before the CDR3 end, so the remaining end is supplied by the germline J gene. The V call is TRBV2, the J call TRBJ2-1; no reliable D call. The CDR3 is 12 residues long. Germline CDR1 SNHLY, CDR2 FYNNEI. V was clipped by 4 bases and J by 9 bases, with 10 bases between them. The part of the CDR3 DNA that was read is TGTGCCAGCAGTGCATACAGCCCTGAG. Protein product: CASSAYSPE. The full CDR3 protein reads CASSAYSPEQFF.

The sample holds many counts of this clone. The read stops 3 residues short of the end of the CDR3; the missing end is completed from the germline J gene. This chain links TRBV2 with TRBJ1-5, with 7 bases that match TRBD1. Germline trimming cut 7 bases from V and 3 bases from J; bases unmatched to any gene: 3. The CDR3 extends over 13 amino acids. Germline loops: CDR1 SNHLY, CDR2 FYNNEI. Incomplete CDR3 DNA: TGTGCCAGCAAGGGACAGCACAATCAGCCC. Translating it yields CASKGQHNQP. The entire CDR3 is CASKGQHNQPQHF.

Ten or more counts support this clone. With the read ending 3 residues before the CDR3 end, the germline J gene is used to fill in that end. The chain has TRBV9 and TRBJ2-2, with D possibly matching TRBD1 (5 bases). Germline V CDR1 and CDR2: SGDLS, YYNGEE. The germline V and J ends were trimmed by 6 bases and 2 bases, with 11 bases remaining between them. This CDR3 contains 14 residues. This CDR3 reads CASTEDSNTGELFF. Incomplete CDR3 DNA: TGTGCCAGCACGGAAGACAGTAACACCGGGGAG. The whole variable domain, filled in from reference TRBV9 and TRBJ2-2, reads DSGVTQTPKHLITATGQRVTLRCSPRSGDLSVYWYQQSLDQGLQFLIQYYNGEERAKGNILERFSAQQFPDLHSELNLSSLELGDSALYFCASTEDSNTGELFFGEGSRLTVL.